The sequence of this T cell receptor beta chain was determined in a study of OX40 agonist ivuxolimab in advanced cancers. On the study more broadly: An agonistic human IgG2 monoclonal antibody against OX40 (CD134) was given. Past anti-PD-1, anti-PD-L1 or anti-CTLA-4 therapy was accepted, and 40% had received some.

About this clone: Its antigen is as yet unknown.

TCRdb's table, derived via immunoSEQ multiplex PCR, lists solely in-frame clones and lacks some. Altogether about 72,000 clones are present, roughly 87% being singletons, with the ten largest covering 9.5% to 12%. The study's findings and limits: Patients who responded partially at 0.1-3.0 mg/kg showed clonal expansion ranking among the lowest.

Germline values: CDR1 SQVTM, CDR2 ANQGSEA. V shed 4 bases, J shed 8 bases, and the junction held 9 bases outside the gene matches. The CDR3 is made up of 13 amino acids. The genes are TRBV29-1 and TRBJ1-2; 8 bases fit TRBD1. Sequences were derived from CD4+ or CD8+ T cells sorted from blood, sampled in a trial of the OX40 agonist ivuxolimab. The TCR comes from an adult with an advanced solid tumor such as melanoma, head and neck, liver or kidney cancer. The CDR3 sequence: CSVVKDREEGYTF. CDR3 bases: TGCAGCGTTGTGAAGGACAGGGAGGAGGGCTACACCTTC.